This T cell receptor beta chain was retrieved from a study of T cell responses to AZD1222 COVID-19 vaccine. With 6 bases removed from V and 4 bases from J, the gap between germline ends came to 9 bases. There are 13 residues in the CDR3. In this sample, this clone turned up a few times. Clones were sequenced by immunoSEQ multiplex PCR, and TCRdb holds only the in-frame ones, with some missing. This table holds roughly 100,000 clones, 90% found once. The sample consisted of peripheral blood, taken on day 0 of AZD1222 vaccination. This chain links TRBV12-3 or TRBV12-4 with TRBJ1-4; D remains ambiguous. This receptor was identified in an adult in good health. As DNA, the CDR3 is TGTGCCAGCAGCCCCGCGAGTAATGAAAAACTGTTTTTT. It encodes CASSPASNEKLFF.